Listed below are T cell receptor beta chains from one sample, sequenced in a study of B cell selection in AIRE deficiency. The repertoire was sequenced with immunoSEQ multiplex PCR; TCRdb's copy has only in-frame clones and lacks some. Of 20,000 to 25,000 clones listed, 85% to 95% are singletons. The specimen was Tregs sorted from PBMCs. These receptors were obtained from a human donor with AIRE deficiency. Each CDR3 is given with its conserved first and last residue. Each record gives: clone size, J gene, V gene, D gene, CDR3 DNA, CDR3 protein. D genes are given only for firm matches. The size field is filled for only some rows; it gives once, few, many or a size class.

size: NA; J: TRBJ1-4; V: TRBV6-4; D: TRBD1; DNA: TGTGCCAGCAGTACGGACAGGGATGGACGTACTAATGAAAAACTGTTTTTT; CDR3: CASSTDRDGRTNEKLFF
size: NA; J: TRBJ1-1; V: TRBV18; D: TRBD1; DNA: TGTGCCAGCTCACCAGGGACAGTACTTAGGAACACTGAAGCTTTCTTT; CDR3: CASSPGTVLRNTEAFF
size: few; J: TRBJ1-2; V: TRBV6-1; D: NA; DNA: TGTGCCAGCAGTGAAGCCTATGGCTACACCTTC; CDR3: CASSEAYGYTF
size: NA; J: TRBJ2-3; V: TRBV28; D: NA; DNA: TGTGCCAGCAGTTTGCTCTCAGATACGCAGTATTTT; CDR3: CASSLLSDTQYF
size: NA; J: TRBJ1-5; V: TRBV23-1; D: TRBD1; DNA: TGCGCCAGCAGTCAATCCGAAACATTATACAGGGGTTATAGCAATCAGCCCCAGCATTTT; CDR3: CASSQSETLYRGYSNQPQHF
size: NA; J: TRBJ1-1; V: TRBV18; D: NA; DNA: TGTGCCAGCTCGTTACAGGGGAACACTGAAGCTTTCTTT; CDR3: CASSLQGNTEAFF
size: NA; J: TRBJ2-1; V: TRBV9; D: NA; DNA: TGTGCCAGCAGCGTAGGTTCGGCTGAGCAGTTCTTC; CDR3: CASSVGSAEQFF
size: NA; J: TRBJ2-7; V: TRBV28; D: TRBD2; DNA: TGTGCCAGCAGTTTATCGGGGGGGGCCTACGAGCAGTACTTC; CDR3: CASSLSGGAYEQYF
size: NA; J: TRBJ1-1; V: TRBV4-3; D: NA; DNA: TGCGCCAGCAGCCAAGATATATCGACTGAAGCTTTCTTT; CDR3: CASSQDISTEAFF
size: NA; J: TRBJ2-5; V: TRBV9; D: NA; DNA: TGTGCCAGCAGCGTAGCGGCGAGTCAAGAGACCCAGTACTTC; CDR3: CASSVAASQETQYF
size: NA; J: TRBJ1-1; V: TRBV30; D: NA; DNA: TGTGCCTTCCTGAAAAGGGCCCAAACGAAGGTAGAAGCTTTCTTT; CDR3: CAFLKRAQTKVEAFF
size: NA; J: TRBJ1-2; V: TRBV19; D: NA; DNA: TGTGCCAGTAGGGCGCGATCGGACTATGGCTACACCTTC; CDR3: CASRARSDYGYTF
size: NA; J: TRBJ2-7; V: TRBV5-1; D: TRBD2; DNA: TGCGCCAGCAGCCTTAAACCCCCCGGGACTAACTCCTACGAGCAGTACTTC; CDR3: CASSLKPPGTNSYEQYF
size: NA; J: TRBJ2-6; V: TRBV4-3; D: NA; DNA: TGCGCCAGCAGCCATCGGTCGGCCAACGTCCTGACTTTC; CDR3: CASSHRSANVLTF
size: NA; J: TRBJ2-3; V: TRBV5-1; D: NA; DNA: TGCGCCAGCAGACAGGCGGATACGCAGTATTTT; CDR3: CASRQADTQYF
size: NA; J: TRBJ2-2; V: TRBV6-6; D: NA; DNA: TGTGCCAGCAGTCGCCTTGACGGGGAGCTGTTTTTT; CDR3: CASSRLDGELFF
size: NA; J: TRBJ2-6; V: TRBV2; D: TRBD2; DNA: TGTGCCAGCAGTGAACTAGCGGCCTTTTCCGTCCTGACTTTC; CDR3: CASSELAAFSVLTF
size: NA; J: TRBJ2-5; V: TRBV7-8; D: NA; DNA: TGTGCCAGCAGCCCTCACCAGCGTGGAGAGACCCAGTACTTC; CDR3: CASSPHQRGETQYF
size: NA; J: TRBJ2-1; V: TRBV18; D: TRBD2; DNA: TGTGCCAGCTCGCTGGGACTAGCGGGAAAAGACAATGAGCAGTTCTTC; CDR3: CASSLGLAGKDNEQFF
size: NA; J: TRBJ2-7; V: TRBV7-9; D: NA; DNA: TGTGCCAGCAGCGCCTGGGGTCTAGGGTCTACGCACGAGCAGTACTTC; CDR3: CASSAWGLGSTHEQYF
size: NA; J: TRBJ2-1; V: TRBV10-1; D: TRBD2; DNA: TGCGCCAGCAGTGTCGGGGGAGGGCCCTACAATGAGCAGTTCTTC; CDR3: CASSVGGGPYNEQFF
size: NA; J: TRBJ2-1; V: TRBV7-6; D: TRBD2; DNA: TGTGCCAGCAGAGATAGCGGGAGGGAGCAGTTCTTC; CDR3: CASRDSGREQFF
size: once; J: TRBJ1-1; V: TRBV10-3; D: NA; DNA: TGTGCCATCAGTGTATTCGGGACGGCCAACACTGAAGCTTTCTTT; CDR3: CAISVFGTANTEAFF
size: once; J: TRBJ1-1; V: TRBV14; D: TRBD1; DNA: TGTGCCAGCAGCCCGACAGGGGTCGTCGCTTTCTTT; CDR3: CASSPTGVVAFF
size: NA; J: TRBJ1-2; V: TRBV5-1; D: NA; DNA: TGCGCCAGCAGCCCGACGGATAGCAGTGGCTACACCTTC; CDR3: CASSPTDSSGYTF
size: NA; J: TRBJ2-3; V: TRBV28; D: NA; DNA: TGTGCCATAAACCGGAACCTAGATACGCAGTATTTT; CDR3: CAINRNLDTQYF
size: NA; J: TRBJ2-2; V: TRBV6-1; D: TRBD1; DNA: TGTGCCAGCAGAAGACAGGGCACCGGGGAGCTGTTTTTT; CDR3: CASRRQGTGELFF
size: NA; J: TRBJ2-7; V: TRBV7-9; D: TRBD2; DNA: TGTGCCAGCAGCTTAGCGGGACTAGTCCACGAGCAGTACTTC; CDR3: CASSLAGLVHEQYF
size: NA; J: TRBJ2-7; V: TRBV7-3; D: NA; DNA: TGTGCCAGCAGCTTAACAGGCGACGGATACTACGAGCAGTACTTC; CDR3: CASSLTGDGYYEQYF
size: NA; J: TRBJ2-4; V: TRBV6-1; D: NA; DNA: TGTGCCAGCAGTGCCGGGGGGCTAGCCAAAAACATTCAGTACTTC; CDR3: CASSAGGLAKNIQYF
size: NA; J: TRBJ2-1; V: TRBV7-3; D: NA; DNA: TGTGCCAGCAGCTATAGCGGATACAATGAGCAGTTCTTC; CDR3: CASSYSGYNEQFF
size: NA; J: TRBJ1-1; V: TRBV28; D: NA; DNA: TGTGCCAGCAGTTTCCTCACCACTGAAGCTTTCTTT; CDR3: CASSFLTTEAFF
size: NA; J: TRBJ1-1; V: TRBV19; D: TRBD1; DNA: TGTGCCAGTAGTGCGCGGACAGGGAGTAGGACTGAAGCTTTCTTT; CDR3: CASSARTGSRTEAFF
size: NA; J: TRBJ1-6; V: TRBV5-3; D: NA; DNA: TGTGCCAGAAGGCCCAGCGGGTCGGTGGGTAATTCACCCCTCCACTTT; CDR3: CARRPSGSVGNSPLHF
size: NA; J: TRBJ2-1; V: TRBV19; D: NA; DNA: TGTGCCAGTAGTATAGATTGGGACAATGAGCAGTTCTTC; CDR3: CASSIDWDNEQFF
size: NA; J: TRBJ1-2; V: TRBV10-3; D: TRBD1; DNA: TGTGCCATCAGTGTACAGGGGGCTAATGGCTACACCTTC; CDR3: CAISVQGANGYTF
size: NA; J: TRBJ2-3; V: TRBV5-1; D: TRBD1; DNA: TGCGCCAGCAGCGGAGGACAGGGACCAGATACGCAGTATTTT; CDR3: CASSGGQGPDTQYF
size: NA; J: TRBJ1-2; V: TRBV30; D: NA; DNA: TGTGCCTGGACCCTAGGAGGGTATGGCTACACCTTC; CDR3: CAWTLGGYGYTF
size: once; J: TRBJ2-7; V: TRBV6-1; D: NA; DNA: TGTGCCAGCAGTTTCGACAGAACCCTCTACGAGCAGTACTTC; CDR3: CASSFDRTLYEQYF
size: NA; J: TRBJ2-7; V: TRBV6-1; D: NA; DNA: TGTGCCAGCAGGGTGATCTACGAGCAGTACTTC; CDR3: CASRVIYEQYF
size: NA; J: TRBJ1-4; V: TRBV27; D: NA; DNA: TGTGCCAGCAGTTTTGGGCAGCCCGTACTCAATGAAAAACTGTTTTTT; CDR3: CASSFGQPVLNEKLFF
size: NA; J: TRBJ2-1; V: TRBV5-1; D: NA; DNA: TGCGCCAGCAGCTTCCGGCCTAGCGTAATTACCTACAATGAGCAGTTCTTC; CDR3: CASSFRPSVITYNEQFF
size: once; J: TRBJ2-5; V: TRBV18; D: NA; DNA: TGTGCCAGCTCACCAACCCTGGCCGAGACCCAGTACTTC; CDR3: CASSPTLAETQYF
size: NA; J: TRBJ2-2; V: TRBV28; D: NA; DNA: TGTGCCAGCAGTTTATGGGTCGGGGAGCTGTTTTTT; CDR3: CASSLWVGELFF
size: NA; J: TRBJ1-5; V: TRBV7-2; D: NA; DNA: TGTGCCAGCAGCCTGGGGGGGTACGATCAGCCCCAGCATTTT; CDR3: CASSLGGYDQPQHF
size: NA; J: TRBJ2-7; V: TRBV28; D: NA; DNA: TGTGCCAGCAGGGTCACTGAACAGGGCTACGAGCAGTACTTC; CDR3: CASRVTEQGYEQYF
size: NA; J: TRBJ1-3; V: TRBV28; D: NA; DNA: TGTGCCAGCAGTTTGGGGACGGCCTTCACCGAGAATTTT; CDR3: CASSLGTAFTENF
size: NA; J: TRBJ2-7; V: TRBV7-9; D: NA; DNA: TGTGCCAGCAGCTTAGTTGGGGGTCGCGAGCAGTACTTC; CDR3: CASSLVGGREQYF
size: NA; J: TRBJ2-4; V: TRBV5-1; D: NA; DNA: TGCGCCAGCAGCGACAAACCCAGGGAGGCCAAAAACATTCAGTACTTC; CDR3: CASSDKPREAKNIQYF
size: NA; J: TRBJ1-2; V: TRBV2; D: NA; DNA: TGTGCCAGCAGTGAAGAATTTGGCTACACCTTC; CDR3: CASSEEFGYTF
size: NA; J: TRBJ2-3; V: TRBV5-1; D: NA; DNA: TGCGCCAGCAGCTTCTTGGTTGGGGGCCGGGGGGATACGCAGTATTTT; CDR3: CASSFLVGGRGDTQYF
size: NA; J: TRBJ1-2; V: TRBV10-2; D: NA; DNA: TGCGCCAGCTATGAGGTGGGGAGATATGGCTACACCTTC; CDR3: CASYEVGRYGYTF
size: NA; J: TRBJ2-5; V: TRBV28; D: NA; DNA: TGTGCCAGCAGTCAGGTGGGAGCAGAGACCCAGTACTTC; CDR3: CASSQVGAETQYF
size: NA; J: TRBJ2-7; V: TRBV10-1; D: TRBD2; DNA: TGCGCCAGCAGTGAGTCGGCGCCCGGACTAGCGGGATCCTCACGATACGAGCAGTACTTC; CDR3: CASSESAPGLAGSSRYEQYF
size: NA; J: TRBJ2-3; V: TRBV16; D: NA; DNA: TGTGCCAGCAGCCGATTAGCTGGCACAGATACGCAGTATTTT; CDR3: CASSRLAGTDTQYF
size: NA; J: TRBJ1-2; V: TRBV28; D: NA; DNA: TGTGCCAGCAGTCGATTAGCTAACTATGGCTACACCTTC; CDR3: CASSRLANYGYTF
size: NA; J: TRBJ2-1; V: TRBV19; D: TRBD2; DNA: TGTGCCAGTAGTCTGGCGAGCGGGAGTAATGAGCAGTTCTTC; CDR3: CASSLASGSNEQFF
size: medium-sized; J: TRBJ1-4; V: TRBV15; D: TRBD1; DNA: TGTGCCACCAGCCGACTCGGGACAGGGAACGAAAAACTGTTTTTT; CDR3: CATSRLGTGNEKLFF
size: NA; J: TRBJ1-5; V: TRBV27; D: TRBD1; DNA: TGTGCCAGCAGTTTAGACAGGGGCCGGCAGCCCCAGCATTTT; CDR3: CASSLDRGRQPQHF
size: NA; J: TRBJ2-1; V: TRBV30; D: TRBD2; DNA: TGTGCCTGGGACCCGGGACTAGCGGCCTACAATGAGCAGTTCTTC; CDR3: CAWDPGLAAYNEQFF